Included here is one TCR beta chain sequence, with context. Authors' processing steps: Researchers report that nucleated cell counts were estimated from reference gene primer amplification. Profiled with immunoSEQ multiplex PCR; TCRdb holds only in-frame clones, not every one. V and J calls and clone size come straight from that table; D and trimming were deduced from the DNA. This sample yields a few hundred thousand clones, of which 90% are seen a single time; 0.8% to 1.3% belongs to the top ten. Enrolled during active infection, Seattle patients were then followed longitudinally. This record comes from a study of blood T cell repertoires in COVID-19. Study-level background: Samples of COVID-19 (acute and convalescent) were obtained from the United States, Italy and Spain. From T cells, B-cell-depleted T cells, or PBMCs came the material, which was cDNA or gDNA.

Germline V gene lookup returns CDR1 SGHTA and CDR2 FQGNSA. This CDR3 contains 16 residues. V lost 1 base to trimming and J lost 7 bases; unmatched junction nucleotides: 10. Sequences were obtained from peripheral blood. V usage is TRBV7-2 and J usage is TRBJ2-5, with 9 bases fitting TRBD1. The TCR comes from a woman between 40 and 55 years old with COVID-19, enrolled during active disease. CDR3 loop: CASSLGTGDLKGTQYF. The CDR3 region has the DNA TGTGCCAGCAGCTTAGGGACAGGGGACTTAAAGGGGACCCAGTACTTC.